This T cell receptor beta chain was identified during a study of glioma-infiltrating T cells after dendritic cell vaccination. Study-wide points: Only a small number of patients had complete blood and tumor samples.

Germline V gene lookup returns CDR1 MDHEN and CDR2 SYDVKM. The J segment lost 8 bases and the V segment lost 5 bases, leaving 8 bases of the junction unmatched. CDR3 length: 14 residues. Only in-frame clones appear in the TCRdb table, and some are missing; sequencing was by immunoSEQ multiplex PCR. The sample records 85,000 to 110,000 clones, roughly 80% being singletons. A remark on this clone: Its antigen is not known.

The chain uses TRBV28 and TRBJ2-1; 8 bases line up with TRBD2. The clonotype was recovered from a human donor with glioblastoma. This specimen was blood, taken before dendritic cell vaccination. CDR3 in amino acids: CASSAPVGGDEQFF. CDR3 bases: TGTGCCAGCAGTGCCCCGGTCGGGGGGGATGAGCAGTTCTTC.